These 14 T cell receptor beta chains came from one sample sequenced in a study of T cells after yellow fever vaccination. TCRdb ran MiXCR on the 5' RACE reads and lists one entry per CDR3 protein. The sample gives some 220,000 distinct CDR3 sequences, approximately 3.2% of which show up once; around 3.3% is in the top ten. Sequences were derived from CD4+ T cells sorted from PBMCs, sampled 10 days after the yellow fever booster vaccination. The source of these receptors is a young man who received the YFV17D yellow fever vaccine.

This clonotype was recorded a few times. The genes are TRBV12-3 or TRBV12-4 and TRBJ2-3; D not resolved. Deletions cut 3 bases from V and 7 bases from J, with 11 bases between. The CDR3 contains 13 residues. The CDR3 loop reads CASSLRGTNTQYF. DNA for the CDR3: TGTGCCAGCAGTTTGCGAGGAACCAATACGCAGTATTTT.

This clonotype was counted ten times or more. The gene calls are TRBV7-9 and TRBJ2-7; D assignment may be TRBD1 or TRBD2 (6 bases each). Germline CDR1 reads SEHNR; CDR2 reads FQNEAQ (reference sequence). The CDR3 has 14 residues. The V end lost 1 base, the J end lost 5 bases, and 12 bases lay between the germline ends. The CDR3: CASSLGPGADEQYV. The CDR3 coding sequence is TGTGCCAGCAGCTTAGGCCCGGGGGCGGACGAGCAGTACGTC.

This clonotype has a count of ten or more. CDR3 in DNA: TGTGCCAGCAGCTTAGACAGGCTCGAAGAGACCCAGTACTTC. Its protein product is CASSLDRLEETQYF. The genes are TRBV11-2 and TRBJ2-5; no clear D. Germline values: CDR1 SGHAT, CDR2 FQNNGV. The germline V and J ends were trimmed by 0 bases and 3 bases, with 8 bases remaining between them. This CDR3 has 14 amino acids. Based on the CDR3 plus reference TRBV11-2 and TRBJ2-5, the full variable domain is EAGVAQSPRYKIIEKRQSVAFWCNPISGHATLYWYQQILGQGPKLLIQFQNNGVVDDSQLPKDRFSAERLKGVDSTLKIQPAKLEDSAVYLCASSLDRLEETQYFGPGTRLLVL.

The chain carries TRBV6-2 or TRBV6-3 and TRBJ2-3, with 7 bases aligning to TRBD2. Germline V gene lookup returns CDR1 MNHEY and CDR2 SVGEGT. V was pared by 7 bases and J by 9 bases, with 13 bases of the junction left unmatched. The CDR3 runs 14 residues. The CDR3 sequence: CASTLGGSGATQYF. CDR3 DNA sequence: TGTGCCAGCACCCTCGGGGGGAGCGGAGCGACGCAGTATTTT.

This clonotype occurred a few times. The chain links TRBV7-6 to TRBJ2-2; TRBD1 aligns across 12 bases. Germline V gives CDR1 SGHVS, CDR2 FNYEAQ. V dropped 5 bases and J dropped 4; count of bases not matched to a gene: 8. The CDR3 runs to 17 residues. The CDR3 bases are TGTGCCAGCAGCCAAAGAGGGACAGGGGGCATCACCGGGGAGCTGTTTTTT. Translated: CASSQRGTGGITGELFF.

There are many counts of this clonotype. The rearrangement links TRBV7-9 to TRBJ2-2; no definite D call. Germline CDR1 and CDR2: SEHNR and FQNEAQ (reference sequence). The germline V and J ends were trimmed by 5 bases and 1 base, with 5 bases remaining between them. The CDR3 length is 13 residues. CDR3 in amino acids: CASSRLNTGELFF. Here the CDR3 DNA reads TGTGCCAGCAGCCGGTTGAACACCGGGGAGCTGTTTTTT.

This clonotype was detected ten times or more. The rearrangement uses TRBV6-1 and TRBJ1-1; weak D call: TRBD1 (5 bases). This CDR3 is 14 amino acids long. The V and J ends lost 5 bases and 1 base respectively, with 11 bases between them. The germline V gene has CDR1 MNHNS and CDR2 SASEGT. The CDR3: CASSSGTENTEAFF. Written as DNA, the CDR3 is TGTGCCAGCAGTTCCGGGACGGAGAACACTGAAGCTTTCTTT.

The sample holds many counts of this clonotype. J is TRBJ2-2 and V is TRBV5-1; TRBD1 matches 9 bases. The CDR3 is 15 amino acids. Germline V gene lookup returns CDR1 SGHRS and CDR2 YFSETQ. The junction had 1 base not matched to a gene; V was cut back by 4 bases and J by 0 bases. The CDR3 spells CASSRDRANTGELFF. The CDR3 DNA sequence: TGCGCCAGCAGCCGGGACAGGGCGAACACCGGGGAGCTGTTTTTT.

This clonotype was recorded many times. This rearrangement joins TRBV7-9 to TRBJ2-5; 13 nucleotides match TRBD2. Trimming took 5 bases from V and 3 from J; bases not matched to a gene: 6. The germline gives CDR1 SEHNR, CDR2 FQNEAQ (reference sequence). This CDR3 region has 16 residues. The CDR3 DNA reads as TGTGCCAGCAGCCCGCCGGGACTAGCGGGGAAAGAGACCCAGTACTTC. Its protein is CASSPPGLAGKETQYF.

The chain joins TRBV20-1 to TRBJ1-1; D is undetermined. CDR1 and CDR2 (germline): DFQATT, SNEGSKA (reference sequence). Trimming cost V 0 bases and J 1 base, with 12 bases left between them. The CDR3 is 15 amino acids. CDR3 region: CSARDFSRPNTEAFF. For the CDR3, the DNA is TGCAGTGCTAGAGATTTTAGCAGGCCGAACACTGAAGCTTTCTTT.

This clonotype was recorded a few times. The genes are TRBV7-2 and TRBJ2-1; perhaps TRBD1 as D (5 bases). Looked up from germline, CDR1 is SGHTA and CDR2 is FQGNSA. V was shortened by 4 bases and J by 5 bases, with 18 bases between the two germline ends. The CDR3 sequence is 16 residues long. The CDR3 DNA reads TGTGCCAGCAGCTCACAGACAGCGCAGGAGAACAATGAGCAGTTCTTC. Protein: CASSSQTAQENNEQFF. The full variable domain, in which reference TRBV7-2 and TRBJ2-1 provide the parts outside the CDR3, is GAGVSQSPSNKVTEKGKDVELRCDPISGHTALYWYRQSLGQGLEFLIYFQGNSAPDKSGLPSDRFSAERTGGSVSTLTIQRTQQEDSAVYLCASSSQTAQENNEQFFGPGTRLTVL.

This clonotype has a handful of counts. The gene calls are TRBV5-1 and TRBJ2-5, with D maybe TRBD2 (6 bases). The CDR3 length is 14 residues. Per the germline V gene, CDR1 is SGHRS and CDR2 is YFSETQ. Deletions cut 5 bases from V and 3 bases from J, with 14 bases between. DNA for the CDR3: TGCGCCAGCAGAACTACCGGGGGTAAAGAGACCCAGTACTTC. Translating it yields CASRTTGGKETQYF.

The chain uses TRBV5-6 and TRBJ2-7; D perhaps matches TRBD2 (5 bases). Germline loops: CDR1 SGHDT, CDR2 YYEEEE. Deletions cut 4 bases from V and 7 bases from J, with 18 bases between. The length of the CDR3 is 14 residues. CDR3 loop: CASSRLPPTGEQYV. DNA for the CDR3: TGTGCCAGCAGCCGACTTCCTCCAACGGGGGAGCAGTACGTC.

This clonotype was seen many times. The V call is TRBV7-9, the J call TRBJ1-1, with D possibly TRBD1 on 5 matching bases. V was pared by 5 bases and J by 6 bases, with 10 bases between. The CDR3 covers 12 residues. Per germline, CDR1 SEHNR and CDR2 FQNEAQ (reference sequence). The CDR3 DNA reads as TGTGCCAGCAGCCCCGGGACCCCTGAAGCTTTCTTT. Translation gives CASSPGTPEAFF.